This TCR beta chain appears in the sequencing data of a study of T cell repertoires in cytomegalovirus infection. Study summary: Signatures in public TCR beta sequences pointed to both CMV infection and matching HLA type. The study, taken as a whole, reports: Carriage of CMV together with the relevant HLA was identifiable through cumulative public TCR beta family frequency. The response measured ex vivo was dominated by TCR beta clonotypes (HLA-C-restricted and CMV-specific).

Using its own MiXCR run on the reads, TCRdb lists one record per CDR3 protein. The table has 400,000 or so distinct CDR3 sequences, approximately 31% seen once; the top ten hold about an eighth. This clonotype was observed a handful of times. Its specificity is not known. The source is a human donor in good health (CMV status not recorded). Some clones in this sample may be carry-over from other donors' samples. Sequencing was done on a sample of PBMCs.

DNA for the CDR3: TGTGCCAGCAGCCAGTCGGGCACCGGGGAGCTGTTTTTT. Translated, it gives CASSQSGTGELFF. The J gene is TRBJ2-2, the V gene TRBV14; D gene ambiguous. CDR3 length: 13 residues. Trimming stripped 3 bases from V and 4 bases from J, with 6 bases between. Germline V gene lookup returns CDR1 SGHDN and CDR2 FVKESK. Full variable domain (outside the CDR3, taken from reference TRBV14 and TRBJ2-2): EAGVTQFPSHSVIEKGQTVTLRCDPISGHDNLYWYRRVMGKEIKFLLHFVKESKQDESGMPNNRFLAERTGGTYSTLKVQPAELEDSGVYFCASSQSGTGELFFGEGSRLTVL.